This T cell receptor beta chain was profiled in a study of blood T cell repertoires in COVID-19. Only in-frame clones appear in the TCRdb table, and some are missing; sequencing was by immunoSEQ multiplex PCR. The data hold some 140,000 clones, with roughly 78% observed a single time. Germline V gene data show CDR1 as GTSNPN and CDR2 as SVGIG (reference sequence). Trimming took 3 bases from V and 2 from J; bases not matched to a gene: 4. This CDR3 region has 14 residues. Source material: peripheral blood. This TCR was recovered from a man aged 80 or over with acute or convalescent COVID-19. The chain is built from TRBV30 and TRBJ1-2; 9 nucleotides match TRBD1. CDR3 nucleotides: TGTGCCTGGAGGGTTGACAGGGGGAACTATGGCTACACCTTC. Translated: CAWRVDRGNYGYTF.